Each of the 32 T cell receptor beta chains below was sequenced from the same sample in a study of blood T cell repertoires in COVID-19. Assay used: immunoSEQ multiplex PCR; TCRdb lists only in-frame clones, some missing. The table shows about 190,000 clones, with more than 75% occurring only once. The specimen sequenced was PBMCs or T cells enriched from blood (not recorded which). Receptors originate from a woman in her fifties or sixties with acute COVID-19.

The chain employs TRBV5-6 and TRBJ2-2; 8 nucleotides match TRBD1. Germline assignment: CDR1 SGHDT and CDR2 YYEEEE. The CDR3 length is 15 residues. V shed 4 bases, J shed 8 bases, and the junction held 10 bases outside the gene matches. The CDR3 nucleotides read TGTGCCAGCAGCCGGAGGGACAGGTCCGTTGGGGAGCTGTTTTTT. It yields the protein CASSRRDRSVGELFF.

This clone was found a few times. V and J are TRBV4-2 and TRBJ1-2; TRBD1 might be the D (6 bases). The germline CDR1 and CDR2 sequences are LGHNA and YNFKEQ. The CDR3 has 17 residues. V was trimmed by 3 bases and J by 2 bases, leaving 19 bases between them. Here the CDR3 DNA reads TGTGCCAGCAGCCAGGCAAAGGGGGTGATAGGGAACTATGGCTACACCTTC. Translated: CASSQAKGVIGNYGYTF.

This clone occurred a few times. The V call is TRBV3-1 (or the pseudogene TRBV3-2), the J call TRBJ2-5; D perhaps matches TRBD2 (5 bases). CDR3 length: 14 residues. Per the germline V gene, CDR1 is LGHDT and CDR2 is YNNKEL (reference sequence). V lost 4 bases and J lost 4, with 13 bases in between. The CDR3 here is CASSPNGVVETQYF. DNA for the CDR3: TGTGCCAGCAGCCCGAACGGGGTTGTAGAGACCCAGTACTTC.

The V call is TRBV7-6, the J call TRBJ2-1, with 10 bases matching TRBD1. Germline CDR1 SGHVS, CDR2 FNYEAQ. The CDR3 sequence is 15 residues long. The V segment lost 1 base and the J segment 4 bases; nucleotides outside the gene matches: 1. CDR3 amino acids: CASSLGDRGYNEQFF. Here the CDR3 DNA reads TGTGCCAGCAGCTTAGGGGACAGGGGATACAATGAGCAGTTCTTC. The whole variable domain, filled in from reference TRBV7-6 and TRBJ2-1, reads GAGVSQSPRYKVTKRGQDVALRCDPISGHVSLYWYRQALGQGPEFLTYFNYEAQQDKSGLPNDRFSAERPEGSISTLTIQRTEQRDSAMYRCASSLGDRGYNEQFFGPGTRLTVL.

This clone was counted a single time. The chain couples TRBV7-6 to TRBJ2-2, with a possible D match to TRBD1 (6 bases). This CDR3 comprises 15 residues. Germline CDR1 reads SGHVS; CDR2 reads FNYEAQ. V lost 4 bases and J 1 base, leaving 10 bases between the germline ends. In DNA form, the CDR3 reads TGTGCCAGCAGCTCGGGACACCTGAACACCGGGGAGCTGTTTTTT. Translation: CASSSGHLNTGELFF.

This clone was counted only a few times. The rearrangement joins TRBV7-2 to TRBJ1-5, with TRBD1 matching over 9 bases. The CDR3 length is 15 residues. CDR1 and CDR2 (germline): SGHTA, FQGNSA. J lost 3 bases, V lost 5 bases, and 5 bases had no gene match. The DNA of the CDR3 is TGTGCCAGCAGCACCCGGACAGGGGACAATCAGCCCCAGCATTTT. It encodes CASSTRTGDNQPQHF.

The rearrangement links TRBV2 to TRBJ1-5; 7 bases align to TRBD1. The V and J ends lost 3 bases and 7 bases, in that order; junction bases with no gene match: 6. This CDR3 is 14 amino acids long. The germline CDR1 and CDR2 sequences are SNHLY and FYNNEI. The CDR3 spells CASSEEGGSQPQHF. As DNA, the CDR3 is TGTGCCAGCAGTGAGGAAGGGGGCAGCCAGCCCCAGCATTTT.

The chain uses TRBV7-9 and TRBJ2-3; D is ambiguous. The V and J ends lost 4 bases and 7 bases respectively, with 9 bases between them. Looked up from germline, CDR1 is SEHNR and CDR2 is FQNEAQ (reference sequence). The CDR3 is 12 amino acids. CDR3 DNA: TGTGCCAGCAGCTCCCAACCTAATACGCAGTATTTT. Protein product: CASSSQPNTQYF.

This clone was observed a single time. V is TRBV5-4 and J is TRBJ1-5; 7 nucleotides agree with TRBD1. Germline trimming cut 2 bases from V and 1 base from J; bases unmatched to any gene: 0. The CDR3 spans 14 residues. Germline CDR1 is SGHNT and CDR2 is YYREEE (reference sequence). The CDR3 loop is CASSLQGSNQPQHF. CDR3 bases: TGTGCCAGCAGCTTACAGGGGAGCAATCAGCCCCAGCATTTT.

The V and J genes are TRBV5-1 and TRBJ1-4; weak D call: TRBD1 (5 bases). The CDR3 consists of 15 residues. V dropped 3 bases and J dropped 3 bases, with 12 bases sitting between them. The germline gives CDR1 SGHRS, CDR2 YFSETQ. The CDR3 DNA follows: TGCGCCAGCAGCTCGGGGGGTATAGCTAATGAAAAACTGTTTTTT. It encodes CASSSGGIANEKLFF. Supplemented by reference TRBV5-1 and TRBJ1-4, the full variable domain reads KAGVTQTPRYLIKTRGQQVTLSCSPISGHRSVSWYQQTPGQGLQFLFEYFSETQRNKGNFPGRFSGRQFSNSRSEMNVSTLELGDSALYLCASSSGGIANEKLFFGSGTQLSVL.

The chain uses TRBV28 and TRBJ1-2; maybe TRBD1 (6 bases). The V and J ends lost 5 bases and 3 bases respectively, with 10 bases between them. Germline CDR1 and CDR2: MDHEN and SYDVKM. CDR3 size: 13 residues. The CDR3 DNA reads TGTGCCAGCAGTACCCAGGGGTACTATGGCTACACCTTC. Residues: CASSTQGYYGYTF.

This sequence joins TRBV5-4 and TRBJ2-2, with 15 bases fitting TRBD2. V shed 4 bases, J shed 1 base, and the junction held 2 bases outside the gene matches. CDR1 is SGHNT, CDR2 YYREEE, per germline (reference sequence). CDR3 length: 17 amino acids. The CDR3 DNA is TGTGCCAGCAGCGGGACTAGCGGGGGGTTGAACACCGGGGAGCTGTTTTTT. Amino acids: CASSGTSGGLNTGELFF.

Concerning this clone itself: One junction end does not reproduce the germline sequence, and a read error may be involved. The rearrangement joins TRBV28 to TRBJ2-3; 9 nucleotides line up with TRBD1. The CDR3 loop spans 13 amino acids. Germline V gene lookup returns CDR1 MDHEN and CDR2 SYDVKM. The CDR3 DNA reads TGTGCCAGCAGTTTCACACAGGGGGCCTCGGGGAATTTT. This encodes CASSFTQGASGNF.

This chain's CDR3 is CASRKSGDRAFF. The CDR3 DNA is TGTGCCAGCAGGAAATCAGGAGACAGGGCTTTCTTT. The chain joins TRBV28 to TRBJ1-1, with D possibly TRBD1 on 6 matching bases. Germline assignment: CDR1 MDHEN and CDR2 SYDVKM. The V end lost 6 bases, the J end lost 11 bases, and 16 bases lay between the germline ends. The CDR3 totals 12 residues.

This clone was picked up a small number of times. The chain joins TRBV27 to TRBJ2-2; 8 nucleotides agree with TRBD1. J was trimmed by 4 bases and V by 2 bases; bases with no gene match: 9. CDR3 length equals 17 residues. Germline V gene lookup returns CDR1 MNHEY and CDR2 SMNVEV (reference sequence). The chain's CDR3 is CASSLTPGQASTGELFF. As DNA, the CDR3 is TGTGCCAGCAGTTTAACGCCGGGACAGGCTTCCACCGGGGAGCTGTTTTTT.

The chain recombines TRBV7-2 with TRBJ2-5, with D unclear. There are 16 residues in the CDR3. V was pared by 1 base and J by 4 bases, with 16 bases between. CDR1 and CDR2 (germline): SGHTA, FQGNSA. The CDR3 sequence is CASSLGLTEAVETQYF. In DNA form, the CDR3 reads TGTGCCAGCAGCTTAGGTTTGACCGAGGCGGTAGAGACCCAGTACTTC.

This clone was observed a few times. The V call is TRBV4-1, the J call TRBJ1-5; 10 nucleotides match TRBD1. Looked up from germline, CDR1 is MGHRA and CDR2 is YSYEKL. The length of the CDR3 is 16 residues. Unmatched junction bases numbered 5, after V lost 4 bases and J lost 2 bases. The CDR3 loop reads CASSPIGTGGNQPQHF. The CDR3, as DNA: TGCGCCAGCAGCCCTATCGGGACAGGGGGCAATCAGCCCCAGCATTTT.

The rearrangement joins TRBV18 to TRBJ1-4, with TRBD1 as a possible D gene (6 bases). V shed 6 bases and J shed 0 bases, with 14 bases lying between them. This CDR3 comprises 16 residues. Germline CDR1 and CDR2: KGHSH and LQKENI. The chain's CDR3 is CASSLLTGATNEKLFF. The CDR3 bases are TGTGCCAGCTCCCTCCTGACAGGTGCAACTAATGAAAAACTGTTTTTT.

This rearrangement joins TRBV6-2 or TRBV6-3 to TRBJ2-7, with D tentatively TRBD1 (6 bases). This CDR3 contains 15 residues. Germline values: CDR1 MNHEY, CDR2 SVGEGT. V lost 6 bases, J lost 0 bases, and 15 bases lay in between. The chain's CDR3 is CASSRSGQPSYEQYV. The CDR3 region has the DNA TGTGCCAGCAGCCGGAGTGGACAGCCCTCCTACGAGCAGTACGTC.

This clone appeared a few times. The chain joins TRBV30 to TRBJ1-4; 10 bases fit TRBD1. The CDR3 spans 19 residues. Per germline, CDR1 GTSNPN and CDR2 SVGIG (reference sequence). V shed 4 bases and J 3 bases; nucleotides not matched to a gene: 17. The CDR3 reads CAWNFGQETGGAANEKLFF. CDR3 bases: TGTGCCTGGAATTTTGGGCAGGAGACAGGGGGCGCGGCTAATGAAAAACTGTTTTTT.

This chain links TRBV3-1 (or the pseudogene TRBV3-2) with TRBJ1-1, with D tentatively TRBD1 (6 bases). Germline V gene lookup returns CDR1 LGHDT and CDR2 YNNKEL (reference sequence). This CDR3 region has 14 residues. The germline V and J ends were trimmed by 1 base and 1 base, with 7 bases remaining between them. The CDR3: CASSQGRGNTEAFF. The CDR3 DNA is TGTGCCAGCAGCCAAGGCAGGGGGAACACTGAAGCTTTCTTT.

This chain uses TRBV18 with TRBJ1-1, with 8 bases that match TRBD1. V shed 2 bases, J shed 1 base, and the junction held 6 bases outside the gene matches. Germline CDR1 and CDR2: KGHSH and LQKENI. There are 16 residues in the CDR3. The CDR3 region has the DNA TGTGCCAGCTCACCAATGGGTACAGGGGGGAACACTGAAGCTTTCTTT. This translates into CASSPMGTGGNTEAFF.

The chain links TRBV24-1 to TRBJ2-7; 9 nucleotides line up with TRBD2. J lost 4 bases, V lost 4 bases, and 10 bases had no gene match. The germline V gene encodes CDR1 KGHDR and CDR2 SFDVKD. This CDR3 spans 16 amino acids. DNA for the CDR3: TGTGCCACCAGTGACCCGGGACTAGCAGCGGTGTACGAGCAGTACGTC. Translated, it gives CATSDPGLAAVYEQYV.

The chain is built from TRBV29-1 and TRBJ2-1; 8 positions match TRBD2. The CDR3 has 14 amino acids. With 6 bases clipped from V and 4 bases from J, the junction kept 8 bases outside the gene matches. The germline CDR1 and CDR2 sequences are SQVTM and ANQGSEA. This chain's CDR3 is CSVASGGSYNEQFF. The CDR3 DNA follows: TGCAGCGTGGCCAGCGGGGGCTCGTACAATGAGCAGTTCTTC.

This chain connects TRBV7-8 to TRBJ2-5; the match to TRBD2 covers 9 bases. V shed 3 bases and J 4 bases; nucleotides not matched to a gene: 9. This CDR3 region has 16 residues. Germline values: CDR1 SGHVS, CDR2 FQNEAQ. In DNA form, the CDR3 reads TGTGCCAGCAGCTTTCTCGGCGGGGGGGCATTAGAGACCCAGTACTTC. Its translation: CASSFLGGGALETQYF.

The chain is built from TRBV19 and TRBJ1-3; the match to TRBD1 covers 9 bases. This CDR3 is 15 amino acids long. In germline, CDR1 is LNHDA, CDR2 SQIVND (reference sequence). V trimming: 7 bases; J trimming: 2 bases; junction bases outside the gene matches: 6. The CDR3 sequence: CASTADRGAGNTIYF. In DNA, the CDR3 is TGTGCCAGTACCGCGGACAGGGGAGCTGGAAACACCATATATTTT.

This clone was counted a few times. The CDR3 DNA follows: TGTGCCCGACAACCAGACAGGGTAAATCGGAAAAAACTGTTTTTT. It codes for CARQPDRVNRKKLFF. The chain joins TRBV21-1 to TRBJ1-4; the DNA was not compared with TRBD1, the D call given in the table. TRBV21-1 is a pseudogene segment. This CDR3 has 15 residues.

V usage is TRBV5-8 and J usage is TRBJ1-5, with 10 bases lining up with TRBD1. This CDR3 has 17 amino acids. J gave up 3 bases and V 3 bases, and 9 bases lay outside the gene matches. In germline, CDR1 is SGHTS, CDR2 YDEGEE. Here the CDR3 reads CASSSLTGTGVNQPQHF. CDR3 nucleotides: TGTGCCAGCAGCTCTCTTACCGGGACAGGGGTCAATCAGCCCCAGCATTTT.

This chain uses TRBV7-8 with TRBJ2-1, with a possible D match to TRBD1 (5 bases). The CDR3 runs 15 residues. CDR1 and CDR2 from the germline V gene are SGHVS and FQNEAQ. V shed 5 bases and J shed 2 bases, with 13 bases lying between them. CDR3 in amino acids: CASSPPAGTYNEQFF. CDR3 coding DNA: TGTGCCAGCAGCCCCCCGGCAGGGACCTACAATGAGCAGTTCTTC.

The chain has TRBV5-6 and TRBJ1-4, with 7 positions matching TRBD1. This CDR3 spans 14 amino acids. Germline-derived CDR1 and CDR2 are SGHDT and YYEEEE. V lost 3 bases, J lost 7 bases, and 6 bases stayed unmatched. The CDR3 protein is CASSSTGVSEKLFF. As DNA, the CDR3 is TGTGCCAGCAGCTCAACAGGGGTTAGTGAAAAACTGTTTTTT.

The chain has TRBV11-2 and TRBJ2-3; 8 bases agree with TRBD2. Germline loops: CDR1 SGHAT, CDR2 FQNNGV. V shed 4 bases, J shed 3 bases, and the junction held 12 bases outside the gene matches. The CDR3 sequence is 17 residues long. The CDR3 sequence is CASSSGISGEYTDTQYF. The CDR3 coding sequence is TGTGCCAGCAGCTCCGGTATTAGCGGGGAATATACAGATACGCAGTATTTT.

The chain joins TRBV11-1 to TRBJ2-2; TRBD1 matches at 12 bases. Germline assignment: CDR1 SGHAT and CDR2 FQDESV (reference sequence). V was pared by 4 bases and J by 7 bases, with 7 bases of the junction left unmatched. This CDR3 is 16 amino acids long. The CDR3 DNA reads as TGTGCCAGCAGCTCCCGGGACAGGGGGCGTGACGGGGAGCTGTTTTTT. It yields the protein CASSSRDRGRDGELFF.